The 9 T cell receptor beta chains in this list originate from one sample, sequenced in a study of blood T cell repertoires in COVID-19. Assay used: immunoSEQ multiplex PCR; TCRdb lists only in-frame clones, some missing. The table lists under 250,000 clones, almost 85% of them singletons. The sequenced sample consisted of peripheral blood. These receptors originate from a woman aged 45-59 years with active or convalescent COVID-19.

This clone showed up just a few times. The rearrangement uses TRBV19 and TRBJ1-5; the match to TRBD1 covers 8 bases. The germline V gene has CDR1 LNHDA and CDR2 SQIVND (reference sequence). V was pared by 5 bases and J by 7 bases, with 7 bases of the junction left unmatched. The CDR3 is 14 residues long. The CDR3 DNA reads as TGTGCCAGTAGTGGACAGGGAGAAAGACAGCCCCAGCATTTT. This sequence encodes CASSGQGERQPQHF. The full variable domain, rest sourced from reference TRBV19 and TRBJ1-5, is DGGITQSPKYLFRKEGQNVTLSCEQNLNHDAMYWYRQDPGQGLRLIYYSQIVNDFQKGDIAEGYSVSREKKESFPLTVTSAQKNPTAFYLCASSGQGERQPQHFGDGTRLSIL.

The J gene is TRBJ1-1, the V gene TRBV7-9; 11 bases agree with TRBD1. J lost 4 bases, V lost 6 bases, and 10 bases had no gene match. From germline, CDR1 is SEHNR and CDR2 FQNEAQ (reference sequence). This CDR3 region has 16 residues. CDR3 nucleotide sequence: TGTGCCAGCAGTCCCGGGACAGGGGGAGTAATCACTGAAGCTTTCTTT. The encoded protein is CASSPGTGGVITEAFF.

As DNA, the CDR3 is TGCGCCAGCAGCACCCGGGACAGCCTCCAAGAGACCCAGTACTTC. Amino acids: CASSTRDSLQETQYF. J is TRBJ2-5 and V is TRBV5-1; 7 bases fit TRBD1. CDR1 is SGHRS and CDR2 is YFSETQ in the germline V gene. The CDR3 totals 15 residues. The ends lost 4 bases at V and 1 base at J; junction bases unmatched: 7.

The chain links TRBV6-2 or TRBV6-3 to TRBJ2-7; 7 bases are a match to TRBD1. Germline V CDR1 and CDR2: MNHEY, SVGEGT. V lost 0 bases, J lost 2 bases, and 4 bases stayed unmatched. The CDR3 sequence is 15 residues long. The CDR3 sequence is CASSYSDRKAYEQYF. In DNA form, the CDR3 reads TGTGCCAGCAGTTACTCGGACAGGAAAGCCTACGAGCAGTACTTC.

V usage is TRBV19 and J usage is TRBJ2-5; D is uncertain. Germline CDR1 is LNHDA and CDR2 is SQIVND (reference sequence). Deletions cut 4 bases from V and 0 bases from J, with 3 bases between. The CDR3 covers 12 residues. The CDR3 loop reads CASSTYQETQYF. The CDR3 DNA sequence: TGTGCCAGTAGTACGTACCAAGAGACCCAGTACTTC.

This clone was counted a few times. This same CDR3 is encoded by further DNA sequences in the sample. J is TRBJ2-7 and V is TRBV5-5; D perhaps matches TRBD2 (6 bases). The CDR3 loop spans 14 amino acids. Germline CDR1 reads SGHKS; CDR2 reads YYEKEE (reference sequence). Trimming pared 2 bases from V and 2 bases from J, leaving 11 bases between. The CDR3 region has the DNA TGTGCCAGCAGCTTTTCGGGGGACCCCTACGAGCAGTACTTC. Translating it yields CASSFSGDPYEQYF.

This chain uses TRBV30 with TRBJ1-4; D gene uncertain. This CDR3 contains 14 residues. Trimming stripped 2 bases from V and 0 bases from J, with 7 bases between. Germline CDR1 and CDR2: GTSNPN and SVGIG (reference sequence). The CDR3 protein is CAWSRTATNEKLFF. Here the CDR3 DNA reads TGTGCCTGGAGTCGCACTGCAACTAATGAAAAACTGTTTTTT.

This clone came up once. V usage is TRBV5-1 and J usage is TRBJ2-2; TRBD1 might be the D (5 bases). Germline V gives CDR1 SGHRS, CDR2 YFSETQ. The CDR3 is 15 amino acids. The germline V and J ends were trimmed by 4 bases and 3 bases, with 13 bases remaining between them. The DNA for the CDR3 is TGCGCCAGCAGCCCACAGGTTAGGGACACCGGGGAGCTGTTTTTT. Residues: CASSPQVRDTGELFF.

In this sample, this clone turned up once. The rearrangement uses TRBV6-6 and TRBJ1-6; no clear D gene. V was shortened by 5 bases and J by 14 bases, with 16 bases between the two germline ends. The CDR3 is made up of 13 amino acids. CDR1 is MNHNY and CDR2 is SVGAGI in the germline V gene (reference sequence). CDR3 region: CASSPPGLETLHF. The DNA of the CDR3 is TGTGCCAGCAGTCCCCCGGGTCTCGAAACCCTCCACTTT.